The 28 T cell receptor beta chains below were found in one sample sequenced in a study of graft-versus-host responses after intestinal transplantation (dated by TCRdb to the early 2020s). Read against the paper, the sample's time point label means: cells obtained before transplantation from donor or recipient. These receptors have no known antigen. Library creation used the immunoSEQ multiplex PCR assay. TCRdb carries this immuneACCESS record with in-frame sequences only. Its versions omit some clonotypes, under half of them owing to an unresolved V gene in the studies checked, with the rest unexplained. The sample profile shows under 150,000 clones; 95% of them were found once. The ten top clones hold more than 2.5% of the sample. This material consisted of unstimulated CD8+ T cells sorted from spleen or lymph node cells, taken before intestinal transplant. The receptors come from a human donor who received an intestinal transplant.

V gene TRBV5-1 combines with J gene TRBJ2-7, with 7 bases aligning to TRBD2. Per germline, CDR1 SGHRS and CDR2 YFSETQ. The length of the CDR3 is 15 residues. V was pared by 6 bases and J by 5 bases, with 14 bases of the junction left unmatched. CDR3 region: CASTLLGEGLNEQYF. DNA for the CDR3: TGCGCCAGCACCCTCCTGGGGGAGGGCCTAAACGAGCAGTACTTC.

This chain links TRBV18 with TRBJ2-1; D may be TRBD2 (6 bases). The germline V and J ends were trimmed by 6 bases and 4 bases, with 19 bases remaining between them. The CDR3 is 16 amino acids. The germline gives CDR1 KGHSH, CDR2 LQKENI. CDR3 sequence (DNA): TGTGCCAGCTCCCGGACTTCCCGGAGGGCTTACAATGAGCAGTTCTTC. Its translation is CASSRTSRRAYNEQFF.

The V call is TRBV5-6, the J call TRBJ2-1, with 11 bases matching TRBD1. This CDR3 contains 18 residues. Germline trimming cut 4 bases from V and 1 base from J; bases unmatched to any gene: 10. Germline V gene lookup returns CDR1 SGHDT and CDR2 YYEEEE. CDR3 sequence: CASSPAGTGGRSYNEQFF. The CDR3 DNA sequence: TGTGCCAGCAGCCCCGCCGGGACAGGGGGAAGGTCCTACAATGAGCAGTTCTTC.

CDR3 bases: TGTGCCAGCAGCCACCCTAGGAGCAGGGAGCAGTTCTTC. This translates into CASSHPRSREQFF. This rearrangement joins TRBV7-9 to TRBJ2-1; D gene unclear. Trimming left V 5 bases short and J 10 bases short, with 15 bases between. Per the germline V gene, CDR1 is SEHNR and CDR2 is FQNEAQ (reference sequence). The CDR3 is 13 amino acids.

J is TRBJ2-3 and V is TRBV5-6, with D possibly called TRBD1 or TRBD2 (6 bases each). Germline CDR1 reads SGHDT; CDR2 reads YYEEEE. Trimming removed 1 base at V and 4 bases at J, with 16 bases between. This CDR3 has 16 residues. CDR3 sequence (DNA): TGTGCCAGCAGCTTGTTGGGTTCGGGGGCTGCAGATACGCAGTATTTT. It encodes CASSLLGSGAADTQYF.

The V call is TRBV5-4, the J call TRBJ2-2; D perhaps matches TRBD2 (5 bases). Germline CDR1 and CDR2: SGHNT and YYREEE (reference sequence). Trimming shortened V by 1 base and J by 4 bases, and 5 bases separated the two germline ends. The CDR3 has 13 amino acids. The CDR3 DNA reads as TGTGCCAGCAGCTTGACTAGCACCGGGGAGCTGTTTTTT. As protein: CASSLTSTGELFF.

The rearrangement joins TRBV19 to TRBJ2-3, with D possibly matching TRBD1 (5 bases). V was pared by 0 bases and J by 4 bases, with 8 bases between. CDR1 and CDR2 from the germline V gene are LNHDA and SQIVND (reference sequence). The CDR3 loop spans 14 amino acids. CDR3 sequence (DNA): TGTGCCAGTAGTATAGACCAGGGCGCAGATACGCAGTATTTT. Residues: CASSIDQGADTQYF.

This sequence joins TRBV21-1 and TRBJ2-1; the D call of TRBD1 is as the table states it, not checked on the DNA. TRBV21-1 is tagged as a pseudogene. CDR3 length: 20 amino acids. The CDR3 bases are TGTGCCAGCAGCAAAGAAATGAGACAGGGTGGCTCAAGCTCCTACAATGAGCAGTTCTTC. Translating it yields CASSKEMRQGGSSSYNEQFF.

Here the CDR3 reads CASSLAEAGYEQYF. CDR3 DNA: TGTGCCAGCAGCTTGGCAGAGGCTGGCTACGAGCAGTACTTC. The chain carries TRBV5-4 and TRBJ2-7; D remains ambiguous. V was shortened by 0 bases and J by 3 bases, with 10 bases between the two germline ends. Germline CDR1 SGHNT, CDR2 YYREEE (reference sequence). This CDR3 has 14 residues.

V is TRBV9 and J is TRBJ2-7; D is perhaps TRBD2 (6 bases). The CDR3 totals 14 residues. Per germline, CDR1 SGDLS and CDR2 YYNGEE. V was pared by 0 bases and J by 3 bases, with 10 bases between. The chain's CDR3 is CASSVGGGGYEQYF. DNA of the CDR3: TGTGCCAGCAGCGTAGGTGGGGGAGGCTACGAGCAGTACTTC.

The V call is TRBV7-9, the J call TRBJ2-6; 7 bases align to TRBD2. The CDR3 consists of 16 residues. V lost 10 bases to trimming and J lost 0 bases; unmatched junction nucleotides: 9. Looked up from germline, CDR1 is SEHNR and CDR2 is FQNEAQ (reference sequence). For the CDR3, the DNA is TGTGCCACCCTGGGGGGGGTGTTCTCTGGGGCCAACGTCCTGACTTTC. This sequence encodes CATLGGVFSGANVLTF.

V gene TRBV28 combines with J gene TRBJ2-5; the match to TRBD1 covers 12 bases. V lost 5 bases, J lost 5 bases, and 12 bases stayed unmatched. The CDR3 runs to 17 residues. Germline assignment: CDR1 MDHEN and CDR2 SYDVKM. The CDR3 sequence: CASSPIRGQGALETQYF. CDR3 DNA: TGTGCCAGCAGTCCAATCCGGGGACAGGGGGCCTTGGAGACCCAGTACTTC.

J is TRBJ2-3 and V is TRBV27; TRBD1 matches 8 bases. The CDR3 contains 16 residues. Germline V lookup: CDR1 MNHEY, CDR2 SMNVEV (reference sequence). The V and J ends lost 4 bases and 10 bases, in that order; junction bases with no gene match: 16. CDR3 nucleotides: TGTGCCAGCAGTTCACCCGACGGACAGGGTGAATATTCGCAGTATTTT. Translation: CASSSPDGQGEYSQYF.

This chain uses TRBV11-2 with TRBJ2-7; TRBD2 aligns across 11 bases. The CDR3 sequence is 15 residues long. From germline, CDR1 is SGHAT and CDR2 FQNNGV. J was trimmed by 2 bases and V by 4 bases; bases with no gene match: 4. The CDR3 sequence is CASSSGTSGAYEQYF. In DNA form, the CDR3 reads TGTGCCAGCAGCTCCGGGACTAGCGGAGCCTACGAGCAGTACTTC.

This chain uses TRBV2 with TRBJ2-1; the D gene is possibly TRBD2 (7 bases). Looked up from germline, CDR1 is SNHLY and CDR2 is FYNNEI. The V end was cut by 8 bases, the J end by 0 bases, with 23 bases between. The CDR3 runs to 18 residues. The DNA for the CDR3 is TGTGCCAGCTTAGGGGGGCTAGCGGAACCGAGCTCCTACAATGAGCAGTTCTTC. Its translation is CASLGGLAEPSSYNEQFF.

V and J are TRBV15 and TRBJ1-1; 11 positions match TRBD1. The CDR3 extends over 16 amino acids. The V gene's germline CDR1 is LNHNV and CDR2 YYDKDF (reference sequence). Trimming removed 5 bases from V and 7 bases from J; junction bases left unmatched: 12. CDR3 sequence: CATSGFSGTGGVEAFF. The CDR3 DNA is TGTGCCACCAGCGGGTTTTCTGGGACAGGGGGAGTTGAAGCTTTCTTT.

The chain joins TRBV19 to TRBJ2-3; D unclear. V was trimmed by 2 bases and J by 1 base, leaving 4 bases between them. Germline assignment: CDR1 LNHDA and CDR2 SQIVND (reference sequence). The CDR3 totals 13 residues. CDR3 nucleotide sequence: TGTGCCAGTAGTATACACCGCACAGATACGCAGTATTTT. It is translated as CASSIHRTDTQYF.

V and J are TRBV5-4 and TRBJ1-1; tentative D call: TRBD1 (5 bases). V shed 7 bases and J shed 4 bases, with 14 bases lying between them. The CDR3 sequence is 13 residues long. CDR1 is SGHNT, CDR2 YYREEE, per germline (reference sequence). The CDR3 spells CASAWWGGTEAFF. CDR3 nucleotide sequence: TGTGCCAGCGCCTGGTGGGGGGGCACTGAAGCTTTCTTT.

This chain uses TRBV14 with TRBJ1-1; D remains ambiguous. Germline CDR1 SGHDN, CDR2 FVKESK. The CDR3 loop spans 13 amino acids. V lost 1 base to trimming and J lost 3 bases, with 6 bases between them. DNA of the CDR3: TGTGCCAGCAGCCAAGGTTCGGACACTGAAGCTTTCTTT. This codes for CASSQGSDTEAFF.

This sequence joins TRBV30 and TRBJ2-7; perhaps D is TRBD1 or TRBD2 (6 bases each). Germline V lookup: CDR1 GTSNPN, CDR2 SVGIG (reference sequence). There are 13 residues in the CDR3. Between the trimmed V and J ends, which lost 0 bases and 4 bases, there was a span of 10 bases. In DNA, the CDR3 is TGTGCCTGGAGTGTGGGGGGCCTGTACGAGCAGTACTTC. Amino acids: CAWSVGGLYEQYF.

This rearrangement joins TRBV9 to TRBJ2-7; D assignment may be TRBD1 or TRBD2 (5 bases each). This CDR3 has 14 amino acids. V shed 4 bases and J shed 2 bases, with 13 bases lying between them. CDR1 is SGDLS and CDR2 is YYNGEE in the germline V gene. The CDR3 sequence is CASSPFVGAYEQYF. In DNA form, the CDR3 reads TGTGCCAGCAGCCCCTTTGTGGGGGCCTACGAGCAGTACTTC.

V and J are TRBV9 and TRBJ2-7; TRBD2 aligns across 13 bases. CDR1 SGDLS and CDR2 YYNGEE come from the germline V gene. The ends lost 1 base at V and 5 bases at J; junction bases unmatched: 9. The CDR3 has 17 amino acids. The chain's CDR3 is CASSVTDGTSGVDEQYF. The CDR3 bases are TGTGCCAGCAGCGTAACAGATGGGACTAGCGGGGTCGACGAGCAGTACTTC.

This clone was counted between two and nine times. CDR3 bases: TGTGCCAGCAGCCTAGTTGGGACCACACACACCTTC. Its protein product is CASSLVGTTHTF. V is TRBV14 and J is TRBJ1-2; a possible D gene is TRBD1 (5 bases). V was cut by 4 bases and J by 12 bases, with 15 bases left in between. Per germline, CDR1 SGHDN and CDR2 FVKESK. This CDR3 has 12 amino acids.

CDR3 region: CASSPALGLGPYNEQFF. DNA of the CDR3: TGTGCCAGCAGCCCAGCCCTGGGACTAGGCCCCTACAATGAGCAGTTCTTC. The chain links TRBV14 to TRBJ2-1; 8 nucleotides match TRBD2. Per the germline V gene, CDR1 is SGHDN and CDR2 is FVKESK. This CDR3 comprises 17 residues. Germline trimming cut 4 bases from V and 2 bases from J; bases unmatched to any gene: 10.

This chain links TRBV2 with TRBJ2-6; D is perhaps TRBD1 or TRBD2 (5 bases each). Per the germline V gene, CDR1 is SNHLY and CDR2 is FYNNEI. The CDR3 is made up of 18 amino acids. V shed 1 base and J shed 0 bases, with 13 bases lying between them. The CDR3 here is CASSEGDGDRSGANVLTF. DNA of the CDR3: TGTGCCAGCAGTGAAGGGGACGGTGATCGCTCTGGGGCCAACGTCCTGACTTTC.

The J gene is TRBJ2-7, the V gene TRBV6-1; no clear D. The germline gives CDR1 MNHNS, CDR2 SASEGT. Trimming cost V 5 bases and J 0 bases, with 11 bases left between them. The CDR3 has 14 amino acids. The CDR3 sequence is CASSLGASSYEQYF. CDR3 bases: TGTGCCAGCAGTTTAGGAGCCAGCTCCTACGAGCAGTACTTC.

The CDR3 reads CATSTLGPSPYEQYF. DNA for the CDR3: TGTGCCACCAGCACCCTGGGCCCTAGTCCCTACGAGCAGTACTTC. This sequence joins TRBV15 and TRBJ2-7; D not resolved. Trimming stripped 4 bases from V and 2 bases from J, with 15 bases between. This CDR3 contains 15 residues. CDR1 and CDR2 (germline): LNHNV, YYDKDF (reference sequence).

The chain carries TRBV4-3 and TRBJ1-4; 9 bases align to TRBD1. The V segment lost 5 bases and the J segment 6 bases; nucleotides outside the gene matches: 4. CDR3 length: 14 residues. In germline, CDR1 is LGHNA, CDR2 YSLEER. For the CDR3, the DNA is TGCGCCAGCAGCTGGGACAGGGAGGATGAAAAACTGTTTTTT. Its translation is CASSWDREDEKLFF.